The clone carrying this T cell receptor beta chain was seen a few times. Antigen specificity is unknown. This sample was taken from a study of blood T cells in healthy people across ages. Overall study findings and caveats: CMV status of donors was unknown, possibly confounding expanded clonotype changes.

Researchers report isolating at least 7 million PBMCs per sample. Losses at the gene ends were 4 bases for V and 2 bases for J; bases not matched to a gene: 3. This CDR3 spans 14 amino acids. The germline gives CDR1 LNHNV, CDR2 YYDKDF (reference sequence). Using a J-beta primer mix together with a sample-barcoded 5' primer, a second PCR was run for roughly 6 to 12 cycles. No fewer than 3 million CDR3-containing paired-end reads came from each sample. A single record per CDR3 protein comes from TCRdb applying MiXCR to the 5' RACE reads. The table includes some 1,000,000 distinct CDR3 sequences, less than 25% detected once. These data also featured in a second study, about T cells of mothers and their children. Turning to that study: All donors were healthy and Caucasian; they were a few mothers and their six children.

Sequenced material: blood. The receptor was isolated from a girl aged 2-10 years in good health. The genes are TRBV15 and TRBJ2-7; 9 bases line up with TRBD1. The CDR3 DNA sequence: TGTGCCACCAGCACGGGGGACAGGGCCTACGAGCAGTACTTC. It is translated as CATSTGDRAYEQYF. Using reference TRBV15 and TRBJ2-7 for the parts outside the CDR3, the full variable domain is DAMVIQNPRYQVTQFGKPVTLSCSQTLNHNVMYWYQQKSSQAPKLLFHYYDKDFNNEADTPDNFQSRRPNTSFCFLDIRSPGLGDTAMYLCATSTGDRAYEQYFGPGTRLTVT.